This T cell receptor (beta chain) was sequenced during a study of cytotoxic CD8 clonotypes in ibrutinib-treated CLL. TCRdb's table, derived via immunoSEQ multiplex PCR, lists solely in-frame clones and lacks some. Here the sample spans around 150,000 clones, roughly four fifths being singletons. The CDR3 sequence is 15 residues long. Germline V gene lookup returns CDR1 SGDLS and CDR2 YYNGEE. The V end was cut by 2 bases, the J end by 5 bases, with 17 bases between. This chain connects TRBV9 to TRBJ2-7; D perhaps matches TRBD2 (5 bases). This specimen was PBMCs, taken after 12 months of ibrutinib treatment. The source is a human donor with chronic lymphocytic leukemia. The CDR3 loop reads CASSVGLLSSNEQYF. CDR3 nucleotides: TGTGCCAGCAGCGTCGGACTCCTTTCTTCCAACGAGCAGTACTTC.